These 21 T cell receptor beta chains originate from one sample sequenced in a study of T cell responses to AZD1222 COVID-19 vaccine (dated by TCRdb to about 2021). The library relied on the immunoSEQ multiplex PCR assay. TCRdb retrieved this table from immuneACCESS and kept in-frame rearrangements only. Not all clones are present; in checked studies, unresolved V genes account for under half, and no reason is known for the remainder. The sample includes around 180,000 clones, with around 94% observed a single time. The ten largest clonotypes hold roughly 1.5% of the sample. Read against the paper, the sample's time point label means: about 28 days (+/-7) after the second vaccine dose. This material consisted of peripheral blood, taken 28 days after the second AZD1222 dose. The receptors stem from an adult who received the AZD1222 COVID-19 vaccine.

The V and J genes are TRBV4-1 and TRBJ2-1; D uncertain. Germline V gene sequence: CDR1 MGHRA, CDR2 YSYEKL. Trimming removed 5 bases at V and 4 bases at J, with 21 bases between. CDR3 size: 17 residues. For the CDR3, the DNA is TGCGCCAGCAGCTTATTGACCGGGCGAACCATATACAATGAGCAGTTCTTC. Its translation: CASSLLTGRTIYNEQFF.

This clone is a singleton in its sample. CDR3: CASSLVRGLTDTQYF. The CDR3 DNA reads TGTGCCAGCAGCTTAGTTCGGGGCTTGACAGATACGCAGTATTTT. The chain couples TRBV11-3 to TRBJ2-3, with D perhaps assigned TRBD1 or TRBD2 (5 bases each). Trimming removed 1 base at V and 3 bases at J, with 11 bases between. This CDR3 is built from 15 residues. CDR1 is SGHNT and CDR2 is YENEEA in the germline V gene. Variable domain in full (rest from reference TRBV11-3 and TRBJ2-3): EAGVVQSPRYKIIEKKQPVAFWCNPISGHNTLYWYLQNLGQGPELLIRYENEEAVDDSQLPKDRFSAERLKGVDSTLKIQPAELGDSAVYLCASSLVRGLTDTQYFGPGTRLTVL.

The chain couples TRBV30 to TRBJ1-6, with D perhaps TRBD1 (5 bases). Germline V gives CDR1 GTSNPN, CDR2 SVGIG (reference sequence). The CDR3 covers 14 residues. V lost 3 bases to trimming and J lost 6 bases, with 12 bases between them. CDR3 in amino acids: CAWRRAGTNSPLHF. CDR3 DNA: TGTGCCTGGAGGAGGGCCGGGACTAATTCACCCCTCCACTTT.

CDR3 amino acids: CAWSGGRGRETQYF. The DNA for the CDR3 is TGTGCCTGGAGTGGAGGGAGAGGTAGAGAGACCCAGTACTTC. The chain couples TRBV30 to TRBJ2-5; TRBD2 is a possible D gene (5 bases). Germline lookup yields CDR1 GTSNPN and CDR2 SVGIG (reference sequence). V lost 1 base, J lost 4 bases, and 13 bases lay in between. CDR3 length: 14 residues.

The CDR3 sequence is CASSPLSGQAFF. Written as DNA, the CDR3 is TGTGCCAGCAGCCCATTATCGGGACAGGCTTTCTTT. The chain employs TRBV11-1 and TRBJ1-1, with 7 bases identical to TRBD1. This CDR3 region has 12 residues. Germline V gives CDR1 SGHAT, CDR2 FQDESV (reference sequence). Germline trimming cut 5 bases from V and 11 bases from J; bases unmatched to any gene: 8. Looking up the rest from reference TRBV11-1 and TRBJ1-1 gives the full variable domain: EAEVAQSPRYKITEKSQAVAFWCDPISGHATLYWYRQILGQGPELLVQFQDESVVDDSQLPKDRFSAERLKGVDSTLKIQPAELGDSAMYLCASSPLSGQAFFGQGTRLTVV.

The V gene is TRBV30, the J gene TRBJ1-1; D unclear. This CDR3 has 15 residues. Germline CDR1 is GTSNPN and CDR2 is SVGIG (reference sequence). Trimming removed 5 bases from V and 4 bases from J, with 20 bases in between. The CDR3 DNA sequence: TGTGCCTGGGCCCGGAAAATAATTGGGGTCACTGAAGCTTTCTTT. It specifies CAWARKIIGVTEAFF.

The genes are TRBV27 and TRBJ2-2; possible D gene TRBD1, 5 bases. Trimming stripped 5 bases from V and 4 bases from J, with 20 bases between. The CDR3 totals 17 residues. The V gene's germline CDR1 is MNHEY and CDR2 SMNVEV (reference sequence). The CDR3 loop reads CASSALPGRRFTGELFF. The CDR3 bases are TGTGCCAGCAGTGCCCTCCCAGGGCGTCGCTTCACCGGGGAGCTGTTTTTT.

The chain recombines TRBV10-3 with TRBJ1-2; weak D call: TRBD1 (5 bases). V was shortened by 4 bases and J by 2 bases, with 11 bases between the two germline ends. The CDR3 loop spans 14 amino acids. The germline CDR1 and CDR2 sequences are ENHRY and SYGVKD. Here the CDR3 DNA reads TGTGCCATCAGTGGGGGGGACGTCAACTATGGCTACACCTTC. Its protein product is CAISGGDVNYGYTF.

This chain links TRBV9 with TRBJ1-3; weak D call: TRBD1 (6 bases). V gave up 2 bases and J gave up 4 bases, with 7 bases separating them. The V gene's germline CDR1 is SGDLS and CDR2 YYNGEE. The CDR3 runs to 13 residues. CDR3 DNA sequence: TGTGCCAGCAGCGTCGGACAGGGAAACACCATATATTTT. Its protein product is CASSVGQGNTIYF.

The rearrangement links TRBV12-3 or TRBV12-4 to TRBJ2-3; D not resolved. Trimming removed 4 bases at V and 1 base at J, with 6 bases between. This CDR3 has 13 amino acids. In DNA form, the CDR3 reads TGTGCCAGCAGTTCAACAGGCACAGATACGCAGTATTTT. This codes for CASSSTGTDTQYF.

This clone is a singleton in its sample. The genes are TRBV3-1 (or the pseudogene TRBV3-2) and TRBJ2-6; D is unclear. The CDR3 has 15 residues. The ends were cut back, 1 base at V and 1 base at J, with 5 bases in the middle. In germline, CDR1 is LGHDT, CDR2 YNNKEL (reference sequence). CDR3 bases: TGTGCCAGCAGCCAAGTCCCGTCTGGGGCCAACGTCCTGACTTTC. This gives the protein CASSQVPSGANVLTF.

The genes are TRBV18 and TRBJ2-3, with D unclear. Trimming pared 1 base from V and 0 bases from J, leaving 2 bases between. CDR3 length: 13 amino acids. Germline V gives CDR1 KGHSH, CDR2 LQKENI. The CDR3 nucleotides read TGTGCCAGCTCACCACAAAGCACAGATACGCAGTATTTT. The encoded protein is CASSPQSTDTQYF.

V is TRBV30 and J is TRBJ2-1, with 9 nucleotides matching TRBD2. Per germline, CDR1 GTSNPN and CDR2 SVGIG (reference sequence). This CDR3 region has 16 residues. J lost 10 bases, V lost 2 bases, and 15 bases had no gene match. The CDR3 DNA reads as TGTGCCTGGAGTCGTCTAGCGGGGTTCTCCCGGGGCGAGCAGTTCTTC. It codes for CAWSRLAGFSRGEQFF.

Only a few counts were recorded for this clone. This rearrangement joins TRBV2 to TRBJ2-5, with D perhaps matching TRBD1 (6 bases). The CDR3 is made up of 14 amino acids. The germline CDR1 and CDR2 sequences are SNHLY and FYNNEI. V was shortened by 7 bases and J by 4 bases, with 16 bases between the two germline ends. CDR3 DNA sequence: TGTGCCAGCAAATTAACAGGGTGGCGAGAGACCCAGTACTTC. This codes for CASKLTGWRETQYF.

V is TRBV7-2 and J is TRBJ2-1; D gene ambiguous. Trimming shortened V by 1 base and J by 7 bases, and 11 bases separated the two germline ends. The CDR3 extends over 14 amino acids. Germline values: CDR1 SGHTA, CDR2 FQGNSA. CDR3 sequence reads: CASSLESRRNEQFF. The CDR3 DNA reads as TGTGCCAGCAGCTTAGAATCCAGAAGGAATGAGCAGTTCTTC.

V and J are TRBV15 and TRBJ2-1, with 8 bases fitting TRBD1. The CDR3 covers 11 residues. V was pared by 5 bases and J by 15 bases, with 6 bases of the junction left unmatched. CDR1 and CDR2 from the germline V gene are LNHNV and YYDKDF (reference sequence). CDR3 DNA: TGTGCCACCAGCGGATGGACAGGGTGGTTCTTC. Its translation: CATSGWTGWFF.

The chain employs TRBV5-8 and TRBJ2-1; TRBD2 agrees at 8 bases. Germline assignment: CDR1 SGHTS and CDR2 YDEGEE. The V and J ends lost 4 bases and 6 bases, in that order; junction bases with no gene match: 18. The CDR3 extends over 18 amino acids. The CDR3 nucleotides are TGTGCCAGCAGCGAGGACGGGGGGCTAGCGGGTGCGACCAATGAGCAGTTCTTC. Amino acids: CASSEDGGLAGATNEQFF. The full variable domain, rest sourced from reference TRBV5-8 and TRBJ2-1, is EAGVTQSPTHLIKTRGQQATLRCSPISGHTSVYWYQQALGLGLQFLLWYDEGEERNRGNFPPRFSGRQFPNYSSELNVNALELEDSALYLCASSEDGGLAGATNEQFFGPGTRLTVL.

The V and J genes are TRBV2 and TRBJ1-6; D is ambiguous. CDR1 is SNHLY and CDR2 is FYNNEI in the germline V gene. This CDR3 spans 15 amino acids. The V and J ends lost 8 bases and 10 bases respectively, with 21 bases between them. CDR3 amino acids: CASDPIGLEESPLHF. CDR3 nucleotide sequence: TGTGCCAGCGACCCCATCGGCTTGGAGGAATCACCCCTCCACTTT.

The chain joins TRBV6-1 to TRBJ1-4; D not resolved. The germline CDR1 and CDR2 sequences are MNHNS and SASEGT. The V gene lost 7 bases and the J gene lost 0 bases, with 9 bases spanning the gap. The CDR3 covers 14 residues. CDR3 amino acids: CASKAHATNEKLFF. As DNA, the CDR3 is TGTGCCAGCAAGGCCCATGCAACTAATGAAAAACTGTTTTTT.

The gene calls are TRBV9 and TRBJ2-1, with D unresolved. The germline V gene has CDR1 SGDLS and CDR2 YYNGEE. The CDR3 has 16 residues. With 0 bases removed from V and 0 bases from J, the gap between germline ends came to 10 bases. In nucleotides, the CDR3 is TGTGCCAGCAGCGTAGTGGGCGCGAGCTCCTACAATGAGCAGTTCTTC. As protein: CASSVVGASSYNEQFF.

This chain joins TRBV6-6 and TRBJ2-7; D gene uncertain. Germline assignment: CDR1 MNHNY and CDR2 SVGAGI (reference sequence). The CDR3 sequence is 12 residues long. V was clipped by 0 bases and J by 5 bases, with 5 bases between them. The CDR3 region is CASSYSGHEQYF. The CDR3 DNA is TGTGCCAGCAGTTACTCGGGCCACGAGCAGTACTTC.